This T cell receptor (beta chain) was identified during a study of post-analysis software for immune sequencing data. As for the study in general: Recorded disease courses covered relapsing-remitting, secondary progressive and progressive-relapsing multiple sclerosis. Some patients had no subtype annotation. Broader study findings: F-measure co-clustering was strong for batch-matched samples. Versus controls, multiple sclerosis patients showed significantly lower diversity (normalized Chao1). Five or six TRBV segments were significantly more frequent in patients than in controls. TRBV5-6, TRBV5-1 and TRBV20-1 were among these segments.

Losses at the gene ends were 7 bases for V and 9 bases for J; bases not matched to a gene: 14. The germline V gene encodes CDR1 SQVTM and CDR2 ANQGSEA. The CDR3 consists of 14 residues. Prepared TCR beta cDNA libraries contained unique molecular identifiers. TCRdb re-derived calls from the PCR reads in MiXCR, one entry per CDR3 protein. Of about 500,000 distinct CDR3 sequences listed, roughly 45% were seen once; the top ten hold about 12%. With respect to this clonotype: What it recognizes is unknown.

This clonotype originated in a girl aged 5-17 years with multiple sclerosis. The chain couples TRBV29-1 to TRBJ2-1; 8 bases are shared with TRBD1. The sequenced material came from blood. CDR3 sequence: CSARPGQALTEQFF. The CDR3 bases are TGCAGCGCCCGACCGGGACAGGCCCTCACTGAGCAGTTCTTC.